The 5 T cell receptor beta chains below all came from one sample that was sequenced in a study of shared clonotypes between healthy human individuals. The method was immunoSEQ multiplex PCR; TCRdb's version includes in-frame clones alone and lacks a portion of them. The profile shows 600,000 to 700,000 clones, 55% to 85% of them singletons. The specimen was memory CD4+ T cells sorted from blood. Subset described: CD45RA-negative fraction. The receptors derive from a woman aged 30 to 39 in good health.

Points on this clone: A clone one base away is much larger, so this may be a read error. The V and J genes are TRBV28 and TRBJ2-7; D is ambiguous. CDR1 and CDR2 from the germline V gene are MDHEN and SYDVKM. This CDR3 contains 11 residues. V lost 6 bases and J 3 bases, leaving 6 bases between the germline ends. The CDR3 sequence: CASSPYYEQYF. CDR3 nucleotide sequence: TGTGCCAGCAGCCCATACTACGAGCAGTACTTC.

The chain links TRBV19 to TRBJ1-3; D remains unclear. Trimming took off 6 bases at V and 0 bases at J, with 9 bases between the two ends. Germline V gene sequence: CDR1 LNHDA, CDR2 SQIVND (reference sequence). This CDR3 has 14 amino acids. In DNA form, the CDR3 reads TGTGCCAGTAGGAGAGGGAGCTCTGGAAACACCATATATTTT. The encoded protein is CASRRGSSGNTIYF.

The chain combines TRBV28 with TRBJ2-1; D possibly uses TRBD1 or TRBD2 (5 bases each). CDR3 size: 15 residues. Trimming took 6 bases from V and 3 from J, leaving 15 bases between them. CDR1 is MDHEN and CDR2 is SYDVKM in the germline V gene. The CDR3 sequence: CASRYLGVGYNEQFF. CDR3 in DNA: TGTGCCAGCAGATACTTGGGGGTGGGCTACAATGAGCAGTTCTTC.

The chain links TRBV19 to TRBJ2-7; a weak D match, TRBD1 (5 bases). Germline CDR1 and CDR2: LNHDA and SQIVND (reference sequence). CDR3 length: 14 residues. Trimming shortened V by 4 bases and J by 1 base, and 11 bases separated the two germline ends. DNA of the CDR3: TGTGCCAGTAGTAGTGGTGACAGATCCTACGAGCAGTACTTC. The encoded protein is CASSSGDRSYEQYF.

The rearrangement joins TRBV6-5 to TRBJ2-7, with D perhaps matching TRBD2 (6 bases). Trimming left V 6 bases short and J 5 bases short, with 17 bases between. Germline assignment: CDR1 MNHEY and CDR2 SVGAGI. The CDR3 spans 14 residues. This CDR3 is CASRPWRGGHEQYF. The CDR3 DNA is TGTGCCAGCAGGCCTTGGAGGGGTGGCCACGAGCAGTACTTC.